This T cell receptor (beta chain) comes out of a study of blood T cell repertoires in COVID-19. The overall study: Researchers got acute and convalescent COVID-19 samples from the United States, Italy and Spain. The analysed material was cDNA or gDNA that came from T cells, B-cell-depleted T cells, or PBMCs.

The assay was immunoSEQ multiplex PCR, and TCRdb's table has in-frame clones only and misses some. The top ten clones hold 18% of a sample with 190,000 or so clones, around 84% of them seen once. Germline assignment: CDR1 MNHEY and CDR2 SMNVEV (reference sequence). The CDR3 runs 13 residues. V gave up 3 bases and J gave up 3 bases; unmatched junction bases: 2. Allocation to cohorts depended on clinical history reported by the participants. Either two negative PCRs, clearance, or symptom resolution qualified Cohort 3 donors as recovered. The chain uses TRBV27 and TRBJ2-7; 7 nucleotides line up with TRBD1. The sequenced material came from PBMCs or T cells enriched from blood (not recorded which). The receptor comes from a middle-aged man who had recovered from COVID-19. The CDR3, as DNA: TGTGCCAGCAGTTTCCCAGGGGGCTACGAGCAGTACTTC. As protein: CASSFPGGYEQYF.